The following is a TCR beta chain sequence with its context. CDR1 is SGHDN, CDR2 FVKESK, per germline. The CDR3 runs 14 residues. The V and J ends lost 1 base and 1 base respectively, with 7 bases between them. Using immunoSEQ multiplex PCR, the repertoire was profiled, and TCRdb retains in-frame clones only, with some absent. The table shows 50,000 to 75,000 clones, with about 93% occurring only once. The sample originates from a study of T cell changes during pregnancy in multiple sclerosis. Sample: peripheral blood, taken in the third trimester of pregnancy. The rearrangement joins TRBV14 to TRBJ1-2, with D hard to call. The source of this sequence is a female donor in good health, enrolled as a control in a pregnancy study. The CDR3: CASSQVAINYGYTF. The CDR3, as DNA: TGTGCCAGCAGCCAAGTGGCAATTAACTATGGCTACACCTTC.